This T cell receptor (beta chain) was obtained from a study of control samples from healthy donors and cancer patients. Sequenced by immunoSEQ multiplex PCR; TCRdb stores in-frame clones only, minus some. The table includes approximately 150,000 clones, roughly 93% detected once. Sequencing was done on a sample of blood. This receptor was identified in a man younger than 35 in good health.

Here the CDR3 DNA reads TGTGCCAGCAGCCTCAGACCGACGGAGCAGTTCTTC. Protein: CASSLRPTEQFF. This chain uses TRBV7-8 with TRBJ2-1; D is unclear. The CDR3 runs 12 residues. Germline assignment: CDR1 SGHVS and CDR2 FQNEAQ. V lost 5 bases and J 10 bases, leaving 12 bases between the germline ends.